This is a list of T cell receptor beta chains from one sample in a study of cytomegalovirus exposure and HLA in healthy donors. Assay used: immunoSEQ multiplex PCR; TCRdb lists only in-frame clones, some missing. Of some 77,000 clones in the sample, over 70% were seen once. The sample consisted of PBMCs. The receptors were gathered from a woman in her thirties or forties in good health and CMV-seronegative. CDR3s include the opening cysteine and the closing phenylalanine or tryptophan. The D gene is left open where the match is weak. Where a row states a size, it is once, few, many or the class of an expanded clone; other rows omit it.

d_gene: -
v_gene: TRBV6-5
j_gene: TRBJ2-2
abundance: once
CDR3aa: CASSWMTTNTGELFF
CDR3nt: TGTGCCAGCAGTTGGATGACTACGAACACCGGGGAGCTGTTTTTT

d_gene: TRBD2
v_gene: TRBV7-6
j_gene: TRBJ2-2
abundance: -
CDR3aa: CASSRLRGEHGELFF
CDR3nt: TGTGCCAGCAGCCGCTTGCGGGGGGAACACGGGGAGCTGTTTTTT

d_gene: TRBD1
v_gene: TRBV30
j_gene: TRBJ1-1
abundance: -
CDR3aa: CAWFQGGEAFF
CDR3nt: TGTGCCTGGTTTCAGGGGGGAGAAGCTTTCTTT

d_gene: -
v_gene: TRBV2
j_gene: TRBJ1-2
abundance: -
CDR3aa: CASSVSRNYGYTF
CDR3nt: TGTGCCAGCAGTGTGTCCAGAAACTATGGCTACACCTTC

d_gene: -
v_gene: TRBV19
j_gene: TRBJ1-5
abundance: -
CDR3aa: CASSRGVSNQPQHF
CDR3nt: TGTGCCAGTAGTAGGGGGGTTAGCAATCAGCCCCAGCATTTT

d_gene: TRBD1
v_gene: TRBV15
j_gene: TRBJ1-5
abundance: few
CDR3aa: CATSTDLLQGYGNQPQHF
CDR3nt: TGTGCCACCAGCACCGACCTTCTACAGGGGTACGGCAATCAGCCCCAGCATTTT

d_gene: TRBD2
v_gene: TRBV19
j_gene: TRBJ2-7
abundance: -
CDR3aa: CASRTSGSGYEQYF
CDR3nt: TGTGCCAGTAGGACCAGCGGGAGTGGATACGAGCAGTACTTC

d_gene: -
v_gene: TRBV7-3
j_gene: TRBJ1-1
abundance: once
CDR3aa: CASSLQSSSTEAFF
CDR3nt: TGTGCCAGCAGCCTACAGAGCTCCTCGACTGAAGCTTTCTTT

d_gene: TRBD2
v_gene: TRBV10-3
j_gene: TRBJ2-3
abundance: -
CDR3aa: CAISPISGRVGDTQYF
CDR3nt: TGTGCCATCAGTCCTATTAGCGGGAGGGTGGGAGATACGCAGTATTTT

d_gene: -
v_gene: TRBV13
j_gene: TRBJ2-7
abundance: few
CDR3aa: CASTNWGDEQYF
CDR3nt: TGTGCCAGCACCAACTGGGGGGACGAGCAGTACTTC

d_gene: -
v_gene: TRBV6-1
j_gene: TRBJ2-2
abundance: -
CDR3aa: CASSNREAGELFF
CDR3nt: TGTGCCAGCAGTAACAGGGAAGCCGGGGAGCTGTTTTTT

d_gene: -
v_gene: TRBV6-5
j_gene: TRBJ1-1
abundance: -
CDR3aa: CASSYSDRQNTEAFF
CDR3nt: TGTGCCAGCAGTTACTCTGACAGACAAAACACTGAAGCTTTCTTT

d_gene: -
v_gene: TRBV6-1
j_gene: TRBJ1-6
abundance: -
CDR3aa: CASSEAAGRNSPLHF
CDR3nt: TGTGCCAGCAGTGAAGCTGCAGGGCGTAATTCACCCCTCCACTTT

d_gene: -
v_gene: TRBV10-3
j_gene: TRBJ2-6
abundance: -
CDR3aa: CAISEGTSANVLTF
CDR3nt: TGTGCCATCAGCGAAGGGACTTCAGCCAACGTCCTGACTTTC

d_gene: TRBD2
v_gene: TRBV5-1
j_gene: TRBJ2-7
abundance: -
CDR3aa: CASSLAAPSGSYEQYF
CDR3nt: TGCGCCAGCAGCTTGGCAGCGCCTAGCGGGAGCTACGAGCAGTACTTC

d_gene: -
v_gene: TRBV5-1
j_gene: TRBJ1-6
abundance: -
CDR3aa: CASSLASLGNSPLHF
CDR3nt: TGCGCCAGCAGCTTGGCTAGTTTAGGTAATTCACCCCTCCACTTT

d_gene: -
v_gene: TRBV7-3
j_gene: TRBJ2-7
abundance: -
CDR3aa: CASLPHTGVSSYEQYF
CDR3nt: TGTGCCAGCCTCCCCCACACGGGGGTGAGCTCCTACGAGCAGTACTTC

d_gene: TRBD1
v_gene: TRBV19
j_gene: TRBJ2-2
abundance: -
CDR3aa: CASSIDRGPGELFF
CDR3nt: TGTGCCAGTAGTATCGACAGGGGGCCCGGGGAGCTGTTTTTT

d_gene: -
v_gene: TRBV4-1
j_gene: TRBJ2-5
abundance: few
CDR3aa: CASSQGLQETQYF
CDR3nt: TGCGCCAGCAGCCAAGGGCTGCAAGAGACCCAGTACTTC

d_gene: TRBD1
v_gene: TRBV10-3
j_gene: TRBJ1-5
abundance: few
CDR3aa: CATSDRVDQPQHF
CDR3nt: TGTGCCACCTCGGACAGGGTAGACCAGCCCCAGCATTTT

d_gene: -
v_gene: TRBV6-4
j_gene: TRBJ2-1
abundance: -
CDR3aa: CASTGNSDAPYNEQFF
CDR3nt: TGTGCCAGCACGGGGAACTCGGACGCACCGTACAATGAGCAGTTCTTC

d_gene: TRBD1
v_gene: TRBV27
j_gene: TRBJ1-1
abundance: -
CDR3aa: CASRQTGRNTEAFF
CDR3nt: TGTGCCAGCAGACAGACAGGGAGGAACACTGAAGCTTTCTTT

d_gene: -
v_gene: TRBV6-5
j_gene: TRBJ2-2
abundance: -
CDR3aa: CASSYLTGENTGELFF
CDR3nt: TGTGCCAGCAGTTACTTGACCGGAGAGAACACCGGGGAGCTGTTTTTT

d_gene: -
v_gene: TRBV9
j_gene: TRBJ2-7
abundance: -
CDR3aa: CASSVASHMDEQYF
CDR3nt: TGTGCCAGCAGCGTAGCTAGCCACATGGACGAGCAGTACTTC

d_gene: TRBD2
v_gene: TRBV7-6
j_gene: TRBJ2-6
abundance: -
CDR3aa: CASAVGLPGSGANVLTF
CDR3nt: TGTGCCAGCGCAGTGGGACTACCCGGCTCTGGGGCCAACGTCCTGACTTTC

d_gene: -
v_gene: TRBV12-5
j_gene: TRBJ2-1
abundance: medium-sized
CDR3aa: CASGWTVVGEDNEQFF
CDR3nt: TGTGCTAGTGGTTGGACCGTGGTGGGGGAGGACAATGAGCAGTTCTTC

d_gene: -
v_gene: TRBV11-2
j_gene: TRBJ1-5
abundance: -
CDR3aa: CASSLQDAYGDQPQHF
CDR3nt: TGTGCCAGCAGCCTCCAGGACGCCTACGGGGATCAGCCCCAGCATTTT

d_gene: -
v_gene: TRBV27
j_gene: TRBJ1-2
abundance: once
CDR3aa: CASSLEGKSGYTF
CDR3nt: TGTGCCAGCAGTTTGGAGGGAAAGAGTGGCTACACCTTC

d_gene: TRBD1
v_gene: TRBV7-3
j_gene: TRBJ2-2
abundance: -
CDR3aa: CASSSGQGTGELFF
CDR3nt: TGTGCCAGCAGCTCCGGACAGGGGACCGGGGAGCTGTTTTTT

d_gene: TRBD1
v_gene: TRBV6-6
j_gene: TRBJ2-3
abundance: few
CDR3aa: CASSYSRGTDTQYF
CDR3nt: TGTGCCAGCAGCTACTCCAGGGGGACAGATACGCAGTATTTT

d_gene: -
v_gene: TRBV19
j_gene: TRBJ1-3
abundance: -
CDR3aa: CASSLITPSGNTIYF
CDR3nt: TGTGCCAGTAGCCTTATCACACCCTCTGGAAACACCATATATTTT

d_gene: -
v_gene: TRBV5-1
j_gene: TRBJ2-7
abundance: -
CDR3aa: CASSIRLDPSYEQYF
CDR3nt: TGCGCCAGCAGTATAAGACTAGACCCCAGCTACGAGCAGTACTTC

d_gene: -
v_gene: TRBV7-9
j_gene: TRBJ2-7
abundance: -
CDR3aa: CASSWAGKGIEQYF
CDR3nt: TGTGCCAGCAGCTGGGCGGGAAAGGGGATCGAGCAGTACTTC

d_gene: -
v_gene: TRBV5-8
j_gene: TRBJ2-7
abundance: -
CDR3aa: CASSLQSSYEQYF
CDR3nt: TGTGCCAGCAGCTTACAGAGCTCCTACGAGCAGTACTTC

d_gene: TRBD1
v_gene: TRBV2
j_gene: TRBJ1-2
abundance: -
CDR3aa: CANYRDRGTYGYTF
CDR3nt: TGTGCCAACTACCGGGACAGGGGGACCTATGGCTACACCTTC

d_gene: TRBD1
v_gene: TRBV7-9
j_gene: TRBJ1-2
abundance: -
CDR3aa: CASSLGTVNGYTF
CDR3nt: TGTGCCAGCAGCCTCGGGACAGTGAATGGCTACACCTTC

d_gene: -
v_gene: TRBV28
j_gene: TRBJ1-2
abundance: -
CDR3aa: CASSLNRNYGYTF
CDR3nt: TGTGCCAGCAGTTTAAACAGAAACTATGGCTACACCTTC

d_gene: TRBD1
v_gene: TRBV11-2
j_gene: TRBJ1-6
abundance: -
CDR3aa: CASRPRDRGNSPLHF
CDR3nt: TGTGCCAGCAGACCTCGTGACAGGGGAAATTCACCCCTCCACTTT

d_gene: -
v_gene: TRBV5-6
j_gene: TRBJ1-2
abundance: -
CDR3aa: CASSLLGVGGYTF
CDR3nt: TGTGCCAGCAGCTTGTTAGGGGTGGGAGGCTACACCTTC

d_gene: TRBD2
v_gene: TRBV29-1
j_gene: TRBJ2-7
abundance: -
CDR3aa: CSVEGGARDEQYF
CDR3nt: TGCAGCGTTGAGGGAGGGGCACGCGACGAGCAGTACTTC

d_gene: TRBD1
v_gene: TRBV6-5
j_gene: TRBJ1-2
abundance: once
CDR3aa: CASRTVGQPSGYTF
CDR3nt: TGTGCCAGCAGGACCGTGGGACAGCCTTCCGGCTACACCTTC

d_gene: -
v_gene: TRBV27
j_gene: TRBJ1-5
abundance: -
CDR3aa: CAAGGESNQPQHF
CDR3nt: TGTGCCGCGGGAGGAGAGAGTAATCAGCCCCAGCATTTT

d_gene: -
v_gene: TRBV5-1
j_gene: TRBJ1-4
abundance: few
CDR3aa: CASSLAPLGGGNEKLFF
CDR3nt: TGCGCCAGCAGCTTGGCCCCCCTGGGGGGGGGCAATGAAAAACTGTTTTTT

d_gene: -
v_gene: TRBV6-6
j_gene: TRBJ2-5
abundance: -
CDR3aa: CASEGGAPGSAQYF
CDR3nt: TGTGCCAGCGAGGGAGGTGCCCCTGGTTCGGCCCAGTACTTC

d_gene: -
v_gene: TRBV19
j_gene: TRBJ2-1
abundance: -
CDR3aa: CASSSGTRYNEQFF
CDR3nt: TGTGCCAGTAGTTCGGGGACAAGATACAATGAGCAGTTCTTC

d_gene: -
v_gene: TRBV11-1
j_gene: TRBJ1-1
abundance: -
CDR3aa: CASSPGQTNTEAFF
CDR3nt: TGTGCCAGCAGCCCTGGACAAACGAACACTGAAGCTTTCTTT

d_gene: -
v_gene: TRBV30
j_gene: TRBJ1-2
abundance: once
CDR3aa: CAWSVLRGIAIGYTF
CDR3nt: TGTGCCTGGAGTGTACTAAGGGGGATCGCTATTGGCTACACCTTC

d_gene: -
v_gene: TRBV7-7
j_gene: TRBJ2-5
abundance: -
CDR3aa: CASSGGTAPQETQYF
CDR3nt: TGTGCCAGCAGTGGGGGGACAGCACCTCAAGAGACCCAGTACTTC

d_gene: TRBD2
v_gene: TRBV7-2
j_gene: TRBJ2-1
abundance: -
CDR3aa: CASSPRASGRSEQFF
CDR3nt: TGTGCCAGCAGCCCCCGTGCTAGCGGGAGATCCGAGCAGTTCTTC

d_gene: -
v_gene: TRBV6-1
j_gene: TRBJ2-2
abundance: -
CDR3aa: CASSRTTGGRELFF
CDR3nt: TGTGCCAGCAGTCGGACGACAGGTGGTCGGGAGCTGTTTTTT

d_gene: TRBD2
v_gene: TRBV11-2
j_gene: TRBJ2-1
abundance: -
CDR3aa: CASTLSGGNNEQFF
CDR3nt: TGTGCCAGCACTCTTAGCGGGGGTAACAATGAGCAGTTCTTC

d_gene: TRBD2
v_gene: TRBV5-1
j_gene: TRBJ2-7
abundance: -
CDR3aa: CASSLEIRDYPRSYF
CDR3nt: TGCGCCAGCAGCTTGGAAATCCGGGACTACCCTCGCTCTTACTTC